Below are 8 T cell receptor beta chains sequenced from a single sample in a study of blood T cell repertoires in COVID-19. The assay was immunoSEQ multiplex PCR, and TCRdb's table has in-frame clones only and misses some. Here the sample spans 150,000 to 200,000 clones, 90% being singletons. Sequenced input: peripheral blood. These receptors came from a man aged 50 to 59 with acute or convalescent COVID-19.

The genes are TRBV27 and TRBJ2-1, with 7 bases aligning to TRBD1. V lost 5 bases to trimming and J lost 9 bases; unmatched junction nucleotides: 7. CDR3 length: 13 amino acids. The germline V gene encodes CDR1 MNHEY and CDR2 SMNVEV (reference sequence). CDR3 protein: CASSPQGFSEQFF. The CDR3 region has the DNA TGTGCCAGCAGTCCACAGGGGTTCTCTGAGCAGTTCTTC.

V and J are TRBV11-2 and TRBJ2-7; a weak D match, TRBD1 (5 bases). The germline V and J ends were trimmed by 4 bases and 4 bases, with 14 bases remaining between them. The CDR3 loop spans 14 amino acids. Germline-derived CDR1 and CDR2 are SGHAT and FQNNGV. CDR3 region: CASSYRGPAYEQYF. CDR3 bases: TGTGCCAGCAGCTATAGGGGCCCAGCGTACGAGCAGTACTTC.

The chain joins TRBV4-1 to TRBJ1-2; TRBD1 aligns across 7 bases. CDR3 length: 15 residues. In germline, CDR1 is MGHRA, CDR2 YSYEKL. J was trimmed by 1 base and V by 1 base; bases with no gene match: 3. CDR3 protein: CASSQGDSNNYGYTF. DNA for the CDR3: TGCGCCAGCAGCCAAGGGGACAGCAATAACTATGGCTACACCTTC.

The V gene is TRBV9, the J gene TRBJ2-7, with 13 bases lining up with TRBD2. The V gene's germline CDR1 is SGDLS and CDR2 YYNGEE. This CDR3 spans 17 amino acids. With 0 bases clipped from V and 0 bases from J, the junction kept 3 bases outside the gene matches. CDR3 protein: CASSVGLAGGSSYEQYF. CDR3 nucleotides: TGTGCCAGCAGCGTAGGACTAGCGGGAGGCAGCTCCTACGAGCAGTACTTC.

The rearrangement uses TRBV27 and TRBJ1-1; TRBD1 is a possible D gene (5 bases). Trimming shortened V by 6 bases and J by 3 bases, and 11 bases separated the two germline ends. CDR1 and CDR2 from the germline V gene are MNHEY and SMNVEV (reference sequence). The CDR3 covers 13 residues. The CDR3 reads CASRPQGDTEAFF. For the CDR3, the DNA is TGTGCCAGCAGGCCACAAGGGGACACTGAAGCTTTCTTT.

The genes are TRBV7-9 and TRBJ2-3; possible D gene TRBD1, 6 bases. V was shortened by 1 base and J by 1 base, with 9 bases between the two germline ends. The germline CDR1 and CDR2 sequences are SEHNR and FQNEAQ (reference sequence). The CDR3 extends over 15 amino acids. The CDR3 bases are TGTGCCAGCAGCTTAGGGCCAGGGGGCACAGATACGCAGTATTTT. Translated: CASSLGPGGTDTQYF.

The chain has TRBV19 and TRBJ2-1; 10 bases are a match to TRBD2. Germline lookup yields CDR1 LNHDA and CDR2 SQIVND (reference sequence). This CDR3 is built from 13 residues. V lost 2 bases to trimming and J lost 12 bases; unmatched junction nucleotides: 4. In DNA form, the CDR3 reads TGTGCCAGTAGTATAAGCGGGGGGGCCGGGCAGTTCTTC. Translating gives CASSISGGAGQFF.

CDR3 amino acids: CASTHQVGDRGREKLFF. In DNA form, the CDR3 reads TGTGCCAGTACCCACCAAGTCGGGGACAGGGGGCGTGAAAAACTGTTTTTT. The chain links TRBV19 to TRBJ1-4, with 12 positions matching TRBD1. The CDR3 spans 17 residues. The V gene's germline CDR1 is LNHDA and CDR2 SQIVND (reference sequence). V dropped 7 bases and J dropped 7; count of bases not matched to a gene: 13.